The present TCR beta chain was sequenced within a study of blood T cells in healthy people across ages. V lost 2 bases and J 10 bases, leaving 22 bases between the germline ends. This CDR3 contains 16 residues. Germline loops: CDR1 SGDLS, CDR2 YYNGEE. As regards this clonotype: Its target is not known.

Broader study findings: Diversity of TCR beta correlated strongly with naive T cell percentage. Long-lived donors had more naive CD4+ cells and higher diversity than aged donors.

Russia was home to the donors, healthy Caucasian individuals aged about 6 to 90. Primers used in a second PCR of roughly 6 to 11 cycles were a sample-barcoded 5' primer and a J-beta primer mix. MiXCR, applied by TCRdb to the 5' RACE reads, yields one record per CDR3 protein. The sample carries 920,000 or so distinct CDR3 sequences, 45% recorded once. Sequencing was performed on blood. The chain carries TRBV9 and TRBJ2-1; no firm D call. This clonotype was obtained from a woman in her sixties or seventies in good health. The CDR3 sequence is CASSVTLTSSGREQFF. CDR3 sequence (DNA): TGTGCCAGCAGCGTGACCCTTACCAGCTCAGGCAGGGAGCAGTTCTTC.